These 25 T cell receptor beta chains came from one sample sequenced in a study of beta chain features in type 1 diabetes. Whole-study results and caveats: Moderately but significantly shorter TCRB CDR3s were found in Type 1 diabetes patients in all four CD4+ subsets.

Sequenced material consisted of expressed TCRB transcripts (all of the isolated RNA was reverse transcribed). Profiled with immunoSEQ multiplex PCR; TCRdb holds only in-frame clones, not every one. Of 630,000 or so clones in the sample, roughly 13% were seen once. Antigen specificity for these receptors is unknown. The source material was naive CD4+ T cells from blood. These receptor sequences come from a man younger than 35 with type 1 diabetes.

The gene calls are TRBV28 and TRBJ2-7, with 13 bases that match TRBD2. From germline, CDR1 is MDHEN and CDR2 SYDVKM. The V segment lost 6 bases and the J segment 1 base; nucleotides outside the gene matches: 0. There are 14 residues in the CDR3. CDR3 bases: TGTGCCAGCAGGACTAGCGGGGGGTCCTACGAGCAGTACTTC. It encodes CASRTSGGSYEQYF.

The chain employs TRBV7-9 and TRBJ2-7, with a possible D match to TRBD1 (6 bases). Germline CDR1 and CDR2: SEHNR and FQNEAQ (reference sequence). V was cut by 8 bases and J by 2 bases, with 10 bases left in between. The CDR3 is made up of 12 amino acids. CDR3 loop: CASRNRAYEQYF. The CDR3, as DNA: TGTGCCAGCCGAAACAGGGCCTACGAGCAGTACTTC.

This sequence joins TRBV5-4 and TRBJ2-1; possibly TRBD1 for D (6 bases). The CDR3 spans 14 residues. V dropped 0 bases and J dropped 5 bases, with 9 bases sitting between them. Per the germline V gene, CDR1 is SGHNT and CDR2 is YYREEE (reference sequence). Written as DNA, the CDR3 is TGTGCCAGCAGCTTGGGGACAGCAAACAATGAGCAGTTCTTC. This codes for CASSLGTANNEQFF.

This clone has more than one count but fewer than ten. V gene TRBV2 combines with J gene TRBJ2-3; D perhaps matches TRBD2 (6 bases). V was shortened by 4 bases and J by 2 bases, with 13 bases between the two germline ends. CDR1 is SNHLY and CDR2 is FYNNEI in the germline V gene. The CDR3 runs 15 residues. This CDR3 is CASSAGVRTTDTQYF. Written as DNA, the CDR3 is TGTGCCAGCAGTGCGGGAGTCAGGACCACAGATACGCAGTATTTT.

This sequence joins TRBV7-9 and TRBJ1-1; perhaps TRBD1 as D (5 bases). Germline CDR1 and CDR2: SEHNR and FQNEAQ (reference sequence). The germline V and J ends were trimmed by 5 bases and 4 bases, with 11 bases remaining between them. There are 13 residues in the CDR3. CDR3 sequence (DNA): TGTGCCAGCAGCGCCGCGGGGGGCACTGAAGCTTTCTTT. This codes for CASSAAGGTEAFF.

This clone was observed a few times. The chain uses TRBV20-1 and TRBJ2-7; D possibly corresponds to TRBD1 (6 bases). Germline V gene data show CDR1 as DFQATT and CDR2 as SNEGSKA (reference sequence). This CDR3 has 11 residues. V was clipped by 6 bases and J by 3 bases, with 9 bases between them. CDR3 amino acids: CSARGGYEQYF. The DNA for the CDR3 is TGCAGTGCCCGAGGGGGCTACGAGCAGTACTTC.

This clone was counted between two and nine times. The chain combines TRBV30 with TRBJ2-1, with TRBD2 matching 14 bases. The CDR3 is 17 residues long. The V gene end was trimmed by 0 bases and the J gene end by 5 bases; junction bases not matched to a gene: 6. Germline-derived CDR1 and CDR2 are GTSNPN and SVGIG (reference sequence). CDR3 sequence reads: CAWSVRGLAGGNNEQFF. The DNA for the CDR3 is TGTGCCTGGAGTGTACGTGGACTAGCGGGAGGCAACAATGAGCAGTTCTTC.

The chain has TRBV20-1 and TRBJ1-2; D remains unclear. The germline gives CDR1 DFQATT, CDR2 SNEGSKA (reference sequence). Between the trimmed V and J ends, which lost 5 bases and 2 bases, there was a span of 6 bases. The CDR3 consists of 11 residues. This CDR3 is CSAVPNYGYTF. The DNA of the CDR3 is TGCAGTGCTGTGCCGAACTATGGCTACACCTTC.

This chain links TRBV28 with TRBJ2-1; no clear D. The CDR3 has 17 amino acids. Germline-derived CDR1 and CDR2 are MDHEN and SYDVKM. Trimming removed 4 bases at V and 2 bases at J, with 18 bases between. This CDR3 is CASSSPLGSRAYNEQFF. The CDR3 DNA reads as TGTGCCAGCAGTTCCCCCCTGGGCAGCCGTGCCTACAATGAGCAGTTCTTC.

The CDR3 region is CASSYSIRGVLAEQYF. CDR3 sequence (DNA): TGTGCCAGCAGTTACTCCATCCGGGGGGTGTTGGCCGAGCAGTACTTC. This chain uses TRBV6-5 with TRBJ2-7; 7 bases align to TRBD2. J gave up 6 bases and V 0 bases, and 11 bases lay outside the gene matches. The CDR3 is 16 residues long. CDR1 MNHEY and CDR2 SVGAGI come from the germline V gene.

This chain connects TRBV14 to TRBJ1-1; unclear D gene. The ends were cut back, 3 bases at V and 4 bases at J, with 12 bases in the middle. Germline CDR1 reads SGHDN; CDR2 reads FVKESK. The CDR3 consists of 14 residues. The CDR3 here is CASSQGVSGTEAFF. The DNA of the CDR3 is TGTGCCAGCAGCCAGGGTGTATCGGGCACTGAAGCTTTCTTT.

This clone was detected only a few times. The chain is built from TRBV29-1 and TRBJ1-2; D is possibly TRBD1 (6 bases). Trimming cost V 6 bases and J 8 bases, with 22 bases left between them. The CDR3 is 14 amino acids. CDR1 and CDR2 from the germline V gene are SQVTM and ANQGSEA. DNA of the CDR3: TGCAGCGTCGCAGCGGCCCAGGGGATAGGCGGCTACACCTTC. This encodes CSVAAAQGIGGYTF.

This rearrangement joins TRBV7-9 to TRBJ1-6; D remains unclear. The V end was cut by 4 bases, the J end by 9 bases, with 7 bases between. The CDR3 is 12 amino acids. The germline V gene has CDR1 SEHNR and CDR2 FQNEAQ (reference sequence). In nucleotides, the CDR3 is TGTGCCAGCAGCTCCACGATTTCACCCCTCCACTTT. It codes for CASSSTISPLHF.

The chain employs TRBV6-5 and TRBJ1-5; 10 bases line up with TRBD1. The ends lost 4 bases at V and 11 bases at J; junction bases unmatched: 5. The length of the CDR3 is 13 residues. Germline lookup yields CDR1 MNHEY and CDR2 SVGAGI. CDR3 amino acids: CASSSRDRGSQHF. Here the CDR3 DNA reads TGTGCCAGCAGTTCGAGGGACAGGGGTTCCCAGCATTTT.

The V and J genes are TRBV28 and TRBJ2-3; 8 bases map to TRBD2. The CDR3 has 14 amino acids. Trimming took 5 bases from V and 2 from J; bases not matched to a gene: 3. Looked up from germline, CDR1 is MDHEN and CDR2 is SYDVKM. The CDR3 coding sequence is TGTGCCAGCAGTCCGGGGGGGCTCACAGATACGCAGTATTTT. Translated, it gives CASSPGGLTDTQYF.

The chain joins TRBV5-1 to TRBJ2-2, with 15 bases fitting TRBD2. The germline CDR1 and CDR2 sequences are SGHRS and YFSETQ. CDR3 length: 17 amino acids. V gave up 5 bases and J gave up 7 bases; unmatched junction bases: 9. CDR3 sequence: CASSLPGLAGGLGELFF. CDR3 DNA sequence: TGCGCCAGCAGTCTACCGGGACTAGCGGGAGGTCTCGGGGAGCTGTTTTTT. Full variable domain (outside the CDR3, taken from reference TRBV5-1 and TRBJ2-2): KAGVTQTPRYLIKTRGQQVTLSCSPISGHRSVSWYQQTPGQGLQFLFEYFSETQRNKGNFPGRFSGRQFSNSRSEMNVSTLELGDSALYLCASSLPGLAGGLGELFFGEGSRLTVL.

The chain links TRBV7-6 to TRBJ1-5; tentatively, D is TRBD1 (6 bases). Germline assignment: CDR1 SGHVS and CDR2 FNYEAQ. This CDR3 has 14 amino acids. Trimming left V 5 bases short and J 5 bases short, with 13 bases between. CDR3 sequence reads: CASSPAGVHQPQHF. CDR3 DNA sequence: TGTGCCAGCAGCCCAGCAGGGGTTCATCAGCCCCAGCATTTT.

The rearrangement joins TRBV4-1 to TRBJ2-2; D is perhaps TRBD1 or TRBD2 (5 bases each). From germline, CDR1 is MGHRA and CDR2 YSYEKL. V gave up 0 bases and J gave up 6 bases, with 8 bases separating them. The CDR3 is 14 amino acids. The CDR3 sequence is CASSQELGAGELFF. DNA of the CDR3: TGCGCCAGCAGCCAAGAATTGGGGGCCGGGGAGCTGTTTTTT.

This CDR3 is CAWFPLGGLAGFKDTQYF. The CDR3 DNA follows: TGTGCCTGGTTTCCGTTGGGCGGACTAGCGGGATTTAAGGATACGCAGTATTTT. This chain links TRBV30 with TRBJ2-3, with 12 bases aligning to TRBD2. Looked up from germline, CDR1 is GTSNPN and CDR2 is SVGIG (reference sequence). The CDR3 spans 18 residues. V shed 5 bases, J shed 6 bases, and the junction held 18 bases outside the gene matches.

This CDR3 is CASRTGLAGGTDTQYF. The CDR3 nucleotides are TGCGCCAGCAGAACGGGACTAGCGGGAGGCACAGATACGCAGTATTTT. This chain links TRBV5-1 with TRBJ2-3; TRBD2 aligns across 14 bases. The germline CDR1 and CDR2 sequences are SGHRS and YFSETQ. The junction had 3 bases not matched to a gene; V was cut back by 5 bases and J by 1 base. The CDR3 loop spans 16 amino acids.

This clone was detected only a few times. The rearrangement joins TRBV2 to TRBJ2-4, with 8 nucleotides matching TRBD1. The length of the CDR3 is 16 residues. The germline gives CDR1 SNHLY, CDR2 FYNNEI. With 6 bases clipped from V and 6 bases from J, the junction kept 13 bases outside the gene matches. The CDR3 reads CASRFDRGRGGNIQYF. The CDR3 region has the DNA TGTGCCAGCAGATTCGACAGGGGAAGGGGCGGAAACATTCAGTACTTC.

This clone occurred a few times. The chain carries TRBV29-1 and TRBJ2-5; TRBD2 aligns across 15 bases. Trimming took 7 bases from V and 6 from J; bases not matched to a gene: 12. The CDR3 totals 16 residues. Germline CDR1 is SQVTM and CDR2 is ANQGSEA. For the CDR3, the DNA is TGCAGCGCGTACTTTGGACTAGCGGGAGGGTTGAAGACCCAGTACTTC. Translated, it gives CSAYFGLAGGLKTQYF. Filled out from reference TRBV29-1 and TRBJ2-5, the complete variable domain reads SAVISQKPSRDICQRGTSLTIQCQVDSQVTMMFWYRQQPGQSLTLIATANQGSEATYESGFVIDKFPISRPNLTFSTLTVSNMSPEDSSIYLCSAYFGLAGGLKTQYFGPGTRLLVL.

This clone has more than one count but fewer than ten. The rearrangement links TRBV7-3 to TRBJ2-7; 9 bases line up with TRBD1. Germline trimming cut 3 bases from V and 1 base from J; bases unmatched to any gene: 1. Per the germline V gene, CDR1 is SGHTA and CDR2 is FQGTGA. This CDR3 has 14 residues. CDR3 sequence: CASSFGTGSYEQYF. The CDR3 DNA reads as TGTGCCAGCAGCTTCGGGACAGGGTCCTACGAGCAGTACTTC. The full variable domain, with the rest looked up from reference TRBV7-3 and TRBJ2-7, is GAGVSQTPSNKVTEKGKYVELRCDPISGHTALYWYRQSLGQGPEFLIYFQGTGAADDSGLPNDRFFAVRPEGSVSTLKIQRTERGDSAVYLCASSFGTGSYEQYFGPGTRLTVT.

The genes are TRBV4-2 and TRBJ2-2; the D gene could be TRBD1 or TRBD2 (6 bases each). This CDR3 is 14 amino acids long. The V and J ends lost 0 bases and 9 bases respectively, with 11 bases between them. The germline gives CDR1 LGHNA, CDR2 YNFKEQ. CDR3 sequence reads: CASSQEKGGWELFF. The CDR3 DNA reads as TGTGCCAGCAGCCAAGAGAAGGGGGGCTGGGAGCTGTTTTTT.

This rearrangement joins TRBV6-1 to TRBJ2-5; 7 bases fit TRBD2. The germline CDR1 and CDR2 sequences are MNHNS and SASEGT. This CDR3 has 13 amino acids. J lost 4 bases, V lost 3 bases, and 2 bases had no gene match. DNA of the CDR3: TGTGCCAGCAGTGATGAGCGGGGAGAGACCCAGTACTTC. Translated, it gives CASSDERGETQYF.